In this sample, the clone carrying this T cell receptor (beta chain) turned up a few times. Antigen unknown. This entry comes from a study of T cell repertoires in cytomegalovirus infection. Each CDR3 protein is one row after TCRdb ran MiXCR on the reads. This sample carries some 500,000 distinct CDR3 sequences, 35% to 50% of them seen once, and the ten largest clones take roughly 50%. The sequence was obtained from a human donor in good health (CMV status not recorded). Some clones in this sample may be carry-over from other donors' samples. The specimen comprised cultured PBMCs, sampled from culture after CMV antigen stimulation.

The CDR3 DNA sequence: TGTGCCAGCAGCTTCGGGGGTCCGCAGTTCTTC. Translating gives CASSFGGPQFF. The gene calls are TRBV7-2 and TRBJ2-1, with TRBD2 as a possible D gene (6 bases). The ends were cut back, 3 bases at V and 12 bases at J, with 9 bases in the middle. CDR1 is SGHTA, CDR2 FQGNSA, per germline. CDR3 length: 11 residues. Variable domain in full (rest from reference TRBV7-2 and TRBJ2-1): GAGVSQSPSNKVTEKGKDVELRCDPISGHTALYWYRQSLGQGLEFLIYFQGNSAPDKSGLPSDRFSAERTGGSVSTLTIQRTQQEDSAVYLCASSFGGPQFFGPGTRLTVL.